Shown below are 11 T cell receptor beta chains from a single sample sequenced in a study of cytomegalovirus exposure and HLA in healthy donors. This PCR relied on a set of 60 Vbeta primers and 13 Jbeta primers. Assay: immunoSEQ multiplex PCR; the TCRdb copy retains only in-frame clones and omits some. The table shows around 140,000 clones, with roughly 80% occurring only once. The specimen was PBMCs. The source of these receptors is a woman in her twenties or thirties in good health and CMV-seronegative.

The chain recombines TRBV13 with TRBJ2-7; maybe TRBD2 (6 bases). Germline CDR1 and CDR2: PRHDT and FYEKMQ (reference sequence). V gave up 5 bases and J gave up 3 bases, with 14 bases separating them. The CDR3 runs to 14 residues. The CDR3 region has the DNA TGTGCCAGCAGCCCCCGGACTAACCTCTACGAGCAGTACTTC. Amino acid sequence: CASSPRTNLYEQYF.

The chain recombines TRBV7-2 with TRBJ1-5; possibly TRBD1 for D (6 bases). CDR1 is SGHTA and CDR2 is FQGNSA in the germline V gene. Trimming took off 3 bases at V and 1 base at J, with 7 bases between the two ends. This CDR3 contains 14 residues. The DNA of the CDR3 is TGTGCCAGCAGCTTTGGACAGAGCAATCAGCCCCAGCATTTT. Translated, it gives CASSFGQSNQPQHF.

The CDR3 DNA follows: TGTGCCAGCAGTGAGAGAGGTTGGGGAGCGGGCTATGGCTACACCTTC. This encodes CASSERGWGAGYGYTF. The chain has TRBV6-1 and TRBJ1-2; D unresolved. V was shortened by 3 bases and J by 4 bases, with 18 bases between the two germline ends. The germline CDR1 and CDR2 sequences are MNHNS and SASEGT. The CDR3 is 16 amino acids.

In the case of this clone: The DNA is omitted, as the CDR3 cannot be located on it reliably, and the CDR3 follows TCRdb's listing. The V and J genes are TRBV7-5 and TRBJ2-2; TRBD2, as called in the table, went unchecked against the DNA. TRBV7-5 is a pseudogene. Ends included, the CDR3 has 16 residues. CDR3 region: CARSLVGGGSTGELFF.

This rearrangement joins TRBV27 to TRBJ2-1; possible D gene TRBD2, 6 bases. The V end was cut by 4 bases, the J end by 6 bases, with 7 bases between. This CDR3 has 12 amino acids. Germline V gives CDR1 MNHEY, CDR2 SMNVEV (reference sequence). CDR3 coding DNA: TGTGCCAGCAGTTCCGGGGGCAATGAGCAGTTCTTC. Residues: CASSSGGNEQFF.

V and J are TRBV1 and TRBJ2-1; the table assigns TRBD2, which was not confirmed against the DNA. TRBV1 is a pseudogene locus. The CDR3 sequence is 18 residues long. For the CDR3, the DNA is TGCACCAGCAGCCAAGATTGGGCGGGATCCCCACTCTACAATGAGCAGTTCTTC. It specifies CTSSQDWAGSPLYNEQFF.

This clone was counted only a few times. The genes are TRBV5-1 and TRBJ2-2, with 7 bases fitting TRBD1. Germline assignment: CDR1 SGHRS and CDR2 YFSETQ. This CDR3 has 17 residues. The V gene end was trimmed by 4 bases and the J gene end by 1 base; junction bases not matched to a gene: 10. In DNA form, the CDR3 reads TGCGCCAGCAGCCGAAACCCGGGACAGATGAACACCGGGGAGCTGTTTTTT. This gives the protein CASSRNPGQMNTGELFF.

The chain has TRBV13 and TRBJ2-3, with 7 nucleotides matching TRBD1. V gave up 4 bases and J gave up 2 bases; unmatched junction bases: 15. The CDR3 is 18 residues long. Germline values: CDR1 PRHDT, CDR2 FYEKMQ (reference sequence). The CDR3 bases are TGTGCCAGCAGCTCGAACAGGGACAGACACCGATACACAGATACGCAGTATTTT. This gives the protein CASSSNRDRHRYTDTQYF. The whole variable domain, filled in from reference TRBV13 and TRBJ2-3, reads AAGVIQSPRHLIKEKRETATLKCYPIPRHDTVYWYQQGPGQDPQFLISFYEKMQSDKGSIPDRFSAQQFSDYHSELNMSSLELGDSALYFCASSSNRDRHRYTDTQYFGPGTRLTVL.

The chain links TRBV14 to TRBJ2-2, with 7 bases identical to TRBD2. The CDR3 spans 16 residues. Unmatched junction bases numbered 10, after V lost 3 bases and J lost 6 bases. CDR1 and CDR2 (germline): SGHDN, FVKESK. The CDR3 protein is CASSQTWEGPPGELFF. The DNA of the CDR3 is TGTGCCAGCAGCCAGACGTGGGAGGGCCCTCCCGGGGAGCTGTTTTTT. Full variable domain (missing parts from reference TRBV14 and TRBJ2-2): EAGVTQFPSHSVIEKGQTVTLRCDPISGHDNLYWYRRVMGKEIKFLLHFVKESKQDESGMPNNRFLAERTGGTYSTLKVQPAELEDSGVYFCASSQTWEGPPGELFFGEGSRLTVL.

This clone occurred once. The chain has TRBV5-1 and TRBJ2-1; TRBD1 matches 9 bases. Trimming took 3 bases from V and 7 from J; bases not matched to a gene: 11. CDR3 length: 16 amino acids. Germline V gene sequence: CDR1 SGHRS, CDR2 YFSETQ. CDR3 loop: CASSSTGTGMVNEQFF. The DNA for the CDR3 is TGCGCCAGCAGCTCTACCGGGACAGGGATGGTAAATGAGCAGTTCTTC.

The chain joins TRBV2 to TRBJ2-7, with D tentatively TRBD2 (6 bases). CDR1 is SNHLY and CDR2 is FYNNEI in the germline V gene. Trimming cost V 6 bases and J 2 bases, with 14 bases left between them. This CDR3 is 14 amino acids long. CDR3 DNA: TGTGCCAGCAGAGACGGGACTTTAACCTACGAGCAGTACTTC. Translating it yields CASRDGTLTYEQYF.